This T cell receptor (beta chain) was documented in a study of shared clonotypes between healthy human individuals. In the study overall: CD8 memory received one plate per donor, CD8 naive two, CD4 memory three and CD4 naive three.

The CDR3 runs 15 residues. Germline CDR1 reads WSHSY; CDR2 reads SAAADI. The V gene lost 2 bases and the J gene lost 4 bases, with 14 bases spanning the gap. Investigators spread the genomic DNA of each subset evenly over several immunoSEQ plates. TCRdb keeps only in-frame clones here, not all; method: immunoSEQ multiplex PCR. The table lists some 2,400,000 clones, approximately 94% of them singletons. This clone was seen once. Its antigen is still unknown. Findings and caveats of the study: Owing to a small donor count, the genetic and exposure-history diversity represented was limited.

V gene TRBV10-2 combines with J gene TRBJ2-5, with D perhaps assigned TRBD1 or TRBD2 (5 bases each). Sequenced input: naive CD4+ T cells sorted from blood. Documented subset: CD45RA+ positively selected. The sequence was obtained from a man aged 18 to 35 in good health. CDR3 sequence: CASSEGMGTRETQYF. Here the CDR3 DNA reads TGCGCCAGCAGTGAGGGTATGGGGACGAGAGAGACCCAGTACTTC.